The 30 T cell receptor beta chains given below trace back to one sample, sequenced in a study of regulatory T cells in long-lasting Graves disease. Time point: persistent/refractory GD, antithyroid drugs over 5 years with positive TRAb. The TCR library was made from RNA extracted from PBMCs. Researchers made TCR beta libraries by using iRepertoire HTBI primers and running Arm-PCR on CDR3 regions. TCRdb re-analysed the multiplex PCR reads in MiXCR, keeping a single row per CDR3 protein. This table holds around 400,000 distinct CDR3 sequences, approximately 23% found once. Here the sequenced sample was peripheral blood mononuclear cells (PBMCs), taken when the disease was refractory, from a patient treated with antithyroid drugs. These receptors came from a woman aged 40 to 55 with Graves disease.

This clonotype has more than one count but fewer than ten. The V gene is TRBV20-1, the J gene TRBJ1-2; tentatively, D is TRBD1 (5 bases). CDR1 DFQATT and CDR2 SNEGSKA come from the germline V gene (reference sequence). The ends were cut back, 3 bases at V and 5 bases at J, with 13 bases in the middle. The CDR3 runs 13 residues. The CDR3 DNA reads as TGCAGTGCTAGCCTCCCAGGGAATTATGGCTACACCTTC. Encoded protein: CSASLPGNYGYTF.

This clonotype showed up many times. The V call is TRBV28, the J call TRBJ2-7; perhaps D is TRBD1 or TRBD2 (7 bases each). Germline V lookup: CDR1 MDHEN, CDR2 SYDVKM. The CDR3 extends over 16 amino acids. V was cut by 1 base and J by 3 bases, with 16 bases left in between. This CDR3 reads CASSLYETGTIYEQYF. In DNA, the CDR3 is TGTGCCAGCAGTTTATACGAGACAGGGACTATCTACGAGCAGTACTTC. Full variable domain (rest looked up from reference TRBV28 and TRBJ2-7): DVKVTQSSRYLVKRTGEKVFLECVQDMDHENMFWYRQDPGLGLRLIYFSYDVKMKEKGDIPEGYSVSREKKERFSLILESASTNQTSMYLCASSLYETGTIYEQYFGPGTRLTVT.

The chain recombines TRBV20-1 with TRBJ2-7; D is tentatively TRBD1 or TRBD2 (5 bases each). This CDR3 spans 15 amino acids. Germline loops: CDR1 DFQATT, CDR2 SNEGSKA (reference sequence). In DNA, the CDR3 is TGCAGCAAACAACGTGCCGGGACGTGGTCCTACGAGCAGTACTTC. It specifies CSKQRAGTWSYEQYF.

This chain uses TRBV4-1 with TRBJ1-5, with 9 bases lining up with TRBD1. Germline CDR1 is MGHRA and CDR2 is YSYEKL. The CDR3 spans 16 residues. J was trimmed by 8 bases and V by 0 bases; bases with no gene match: 8. The CDR3 here is CASSQDHTGGGKPQHF. CDR3 DNA sequence: TGCGCCAGCAGCCAAGACCACACAGGGGGCGGAAAGCCCCAGCATTTT.

This chain uses TRBV5-8 with TRBJ1-4; no clear D gene. The CDR3 covers 16 residues. The V and J ends lost 0 bases and 7 bases respectively, with 16 bases between them. Germline CDR1 and CDR2: SGHTS and YDEGEE. The CDR3 reads CASSLGKSGIAEKLFF. CDR3 nucleotides: TGTGCCAGCAGCTTGGGCAAGTCGGGCATCGCTGAAAAACTGTTTTTT.

There are a few counts of this clonotype. This chain joins TRBV28 and TRBJ2-2; weak D call: TRBD1 (6 bases). V lost 1 base, J lost 3 bases, and 12 bases lay in between. This CDR3 is 16 amino acids long. Germline V gene data show CDR1 as MDHEN and CDR2 as SYDVKM. CDR3 amino acids: CASSLLGAGDTGELFF. The CDR3 DNA reads as TGTGCCAGCAGTTTATTGGGGGCTGGAGACACCGGGGAGCTGTTTTTT.

A note on this clonotype: A much larger clonotype is one base distant, so this may be a read error. This chain links TRBV29-1 with TRBJ2-5; TRBD2 agrees at 10 bases. This CDR3 contains 16 residues. The germline CDR1 and CDR2 sequences are SQVTM and ANQGSEA. V shed 7 bases and J 5 bases; nucleotides not matched to a gene: 16. In DNA, the CDR3 is TGCAGCGCCATTACCGAGGTAGCGGGAGGCCGGGAGACCCAGTACTTC. Protein: CSAITEVAGGRETQYF.

In this sample, this clonotype turned up many times. This chain joins TRBV28 and TRBJ2-2; 8 nucleotides line up with TRBD1. The CDR3 runs to 16 residues. V lost 4 bases and J lost 1; bases outside the gene matches: 5. Germline V gene lookup returns CDR1 MDHEN and CDR2 SYDVKM. In DNA, the CDR3 is TGTGCCAGCAGTTACACAGGACAGGGGAACACCGGGGAGCTGTTTTTT. It codes for CASSYTGQGNTGELFF.

This clonotype was observed a handful of times. The rearrangement uses TRBV5-5 and TRBJ2-2; D unresolved. CDR1 SGHKS and CDR2 YYEKEE come from the germline V gene (reference sequence). V lost 4 bases and J lost 4, with 5 bases in between. The CDR3 sequence is 12 residues long. CDR3 sequence: CASSTPTGELFF. CDR3 sequence (DNA): TGTGCCAGCAGCACTCCCACCGGGGAGCTGTTTTTT.

J is TRBJ2-7 and V is TRBV6-1, with 9 bases fitting TRBD2. The CDR3 has 15 amino acids. Trimming at V came to 3 bases and at J to 7 bases, leaving 10 bases not matched to a gene. Germline CDR1 is MNHNS and CDR2 is SASEGT. CDR3 nucleotides: TGTGCCAGCAGTGATAGCGGGAGAACGCCGGCTGAGCAGTACTTC. Translation gives CASSDSGRTPAEQYF.

The V call is TRBV27, the J call TRBJ2-1, with 8 bases that match TRBD2. V lost 4 bases and J lost 4; bases outside the gene matches: 9. The CDR3 is made up of 16 amino acids. Germline CDR1 is MNHEY and CDR2 is SMNVEV (reference sequence). CDR3 sequence reads: CASSYGGAGGYNEQFF. The CDR3 DNA reads as TGTGCCAGCAGTTACGGGGGGGCGGGAGGATACAATGAGCAGTTCTTC.

This clonotype has just a few counts. A read error is possible here, since a much larger clone lies one base away. The chain carries TRBV14 and TRBJ1-1, with D possibly TRBD1 on 6 matching bases. The CDR3 extends over 13 amino acids. Germline CDR1 is SGHDN and CDR2 is FVKESK. Between the trimmed V and J ends, which lost 5 bases and 1 base, there was a span of 8 bases. CDR3 sequence: CASSAGQNTEAFF. CDR3 nucleotides: TGTGCCAGCAGCGCGGGACAGAACACTGAAGCTTTCTTT.

The CDR3 region is CAISPTGLNEQFF. CDR3 in DNA: TGTGCCATCAGTCCGACAGGTTTGAATGAGCAGTTCTTC. The chain recombines TRBV10-3 with TRBJ2-1; a possible D gene is TRBD1 (6 bases). Trimming removed 5 bases at V and 7 bases at J, with 12 bases between. Germline CDR1 and CDR2: ENHRY and SYGVKD. The CDR3 consists of 13 residues.

The genes are TRBV28 and TRBJ2-7, with 7 bases fitting TRBD1. CDR1 and CDR2 from the germline V gene are MDHEN and SYDVKM. CDR3 length: 16 residues. After removal of 8 bases from V and 4 bases from J, the junction contained 17 bases not matched to a gene. The CDR3 bases are TGTGCCAGCGGTCAGCCAAATCCGGGACAGAAGTACGAGCAGTACTTC. This codes for CASGQPNPGQKYEQYF.

For this clonotype: A much larger clone differs by one base, so this may be a read error. V is TRBV7-9 and J is TRBJ2-5; the D is unclear. This CDR3 region has 15 residues. CDR1 and CDR2 (germline): SEHNR, FQNEAQ (reference sequence). Trimming stripped 5 bases from V and 1 base from J, with 14 bases between. This chain's CDR3 is CASSPPFGIQETQYF. In DNA form, the CDR3 reads TGTGCCAGCAGCCCCCCATTTGGGATCCAAGAGACCCAGTACTTC. The full variable domain, in which reference TRBV7-9 and TRBJ2-5 provide the parts outside the CDR3, is DTGVSQNPRHKITKRGQNVTFRCDPISEHNRLYWYRQTLGQGPEFLTYFQNEAQLEKSRLLSDRFSAERPKGSFSTLEIQRTEQGDSAMYLCASSPPFGIQETQYFGPGTRLLVL.

In this sample, this clonotype turned up a few times. The gene calls are TRBV12-3 or TRBV12-4 and TRBJ2-7, with 9 bases matching TRBD2. V trimming: 6 bases; J trimming: 5 bases; junction bases outside the gene matches: 5. The CDR3 totals 13 residues. DNA of the CDR3: TGTGCCAGCAGCCTTAGCGGGAGTCACGAGCAGTACTTC. It codes for CASSLSGSHEQYF.

This clonotype has a count of ten or more. This chain connects TRBV28 to TRBJ1-3; D not certain. Trimming removed 11 bases at V and 4 bases at J, with 9 bases between. The CDR3 length is 11 residues. Germline values: CDR1 MDHEN, CDR2 SYDVKM. CDR3 DNA sequence: TGTGCCTCCGGACCGGGAAACACCATATATTTT. Protein: CASGPGNTIYF.

Concerning this clonotype itself: A much larger clone sits a single nucleotide away, making a read error possible. This chain joins TRBV11-2 and TRBJ2-7; TRBD2 agrees at 7 bases. Germline values: CDR1 SGHAT, CDR2 FQNNGV. This CDR3 is 15 amino acids long. As DNA, the CDR3 is TGTGCCAGCAGCTTAGAGGGCGGGAGAGGCTACAAGCAGTACTTC. Its protein product is CASSLEGGRGYKQYF.

Points on this clonotype: A much larger clone lies a single base off, so this may be a read error. The V call is TRBV6-2 or TRBV6-3, the J call TRBJ1-2; no clear D gene. The CDR3 loop spans 13 amino acids. Germline CDR1 reads MNHEY; CDR2 reads SVGEGT. With 5 bases removed from V and 8 bases from J, the gap between germline ends came to 15 bases. The CDR3 sequence is CASSVPQLPGYTF. In nucleotides, the CDR3 is TGTGCCAGCAGTGTGCCTCAACTTCCCGGCTACACCTTC.

Turning to this clonotype: A much larger clone sits a single nucleotide away, making a read error possible. This chain joins TRBV12-3 or TRBV12-4 and TRBJ2-5; 10 bases match TRBD2. Trimming removed 4 bases from V and 4 bases from J; junction bases left unmatched: 9. The CDR3 extends over 16 amino acids. In DNA form, the CDR3 reads TGTGCCAGCAGTTCTGGGGCTAGCGGGAGTATAGAGACCCAGTACTTC. Encoded protein: CASSSGASGSIETQYF.

This clonotype has a count of ten or more. V usage is TRBV28 and J usage is TRBJ1-5; D is possibly TRBD1 (6 bases). Between the trimmed V and J ends, which lost 7 bases and 4 bases, there was a span of 17 bases. Germline V gives CDR1 MDHEN, CDR2 SYDVKM. The CDR3 consists of 15 residues. The CDR3 sequence is CASTVLGTGNQPQHF. The CDR3 DNA follows: TGTGCCAGCACCGTACTTGGAACAGGGAATCAGCCCCAGCATTTT.

This clonotype was counted ten times or more. The chain joins TRBV28 to TRBJ2-5, with a possible D match to TRBD2 (7 bases). Per the germline V gene, CDR1 is MDHEN and CDR2 is SYDVKM. CDR3 length: 15 residues. Trimming took 7 bases from V and 4 from J, leaving 19 bases between them. The chain's CDR3 is CASIKPGGGGETQYF. Here the CDR3 DNA reads TGTGCCAGCATTAAACCGGGGGGAGGGGGAGAGACCCAGTACTTC.

This clonotype was observed at least ten times. One end of the junction fails to match germline, which may point to a read error. The rearrangement links TRBV11-2 to TRBJ2-7, with D maybe TRBD1 (5 bases). CDR1 and CDR2 (germline): SGHAT, FQNNGV. The CDR3 has 13 residues. CDR3: CASSPGNSYEQYF. In DNA form, the CDR3 reads TGCGCCAGCAGCCCAGGGAATTCCTACGAGCAGTACTTC. Together with reference TRBV11-2 and TRBJ2-7, the CDR3 gives the full variable domain: EAGVAQSPRYKIIEKRQSVAFWCNPISGHATLYWYQQILGQGPKLLIQFQNNGVVDDSQLPKDRFSAERLKGVDSTLKIQPAKLEDSAVYLCASSPGNSYEQYFGPGTRLTVT.

V and J are TRBV9 and TRBJ2-5; TRBD2 matches at 10 bases. The V gene's germline CDR1 is SGDLS and CDR2 YYNGEE. The trim removed 3 bases at V and 5 bases at J, leaving 13 bases unmatched. This CDR3 has 17 amino acids. DNA for the CDR3: TGTGCCAGCAGCGGAAATGGGGCTAGCGGGAGTTGGGAGACCCAGTACTTC. Its translation: CASSGNGASGSWETQYF. Variable domain in full (rest from reference TRBV9 and TRBJ2-5): DSGVTQTPKHLITATGQRVTLRCSPRSGDLSVYWYQQSLDQGLQFLIQYYNGEERAKGNILERFSAQQFPDLHSELNLSSLELGDSALYFCASSGNGASGSWETQYFGPGTRLLVL.

Notes on this clonotype: A much larger clone lies one base from this, so it may be a read error. The chain employs TRBV6-5 and TRBJ1-4; D gene unclear. The CDR3 length is 13 residues. Germline V gene data show CDR1 as MNHEY and CDR2 as SVGAGI. The CDR3, as DNA: TGTGCCAGCAGTTACGGCCACGGGGAAAAACCGTTTTTT. Encoded protein: CASSYGHGEKPFF.

V usage is TRBV7-6 and J usage is TRBJ1-5, with D perhaps TRBD1 (6 bases). This CDR3 region has 13 residues. Germline CDR1 reads SGHVS; CDR2 reads FNYEAQ. The V end was cut by 5 bases, the J end by 7 bases, with 12 bases between. The CDR3 region is CASSAYRAQPQHF. Written as DNA, the CDR3 is TGTGCCAGCAGCGCTTACAGGGCCCAGCCCCAGCATTTT.

This clonotype was observed a handful of times. The J gene is TRBJ1-1, the V gene TRBV6-2 or TRBV6-3, with TRBD1 matching 7 bases. V shed 7 bases and J 1 base; nucleotides not matched to a gene: 6. Germline CDR1 reads MNHEY; CDR2 reads SVGEGT. The CDR3 spans 14 residues. The CDR3 reads CASTRTGENTEAFF. CDR3 nucleotides: TGTGCCAGCACCAGGACAGGAGAGAACACTGAAGCTTTCTTT.

The CDR3 DNA follows: TGCAGTGCTCTCCAGACTAGCGGGAAGGATACGCAGTATTTT. Its protein product is CSALQTSGKDTQYF. The J gene is TRBJ2-3, the V gene TRBV20-1; 11 nucleotides line up with TRBD2. Trimming at V came to 5 bases and at J to 6 bases, leaving 7 bases not matched to a gene. Germline V gene sequence: CDR1 DFQATT, CDR2 SNEGSKA (reference sequence). CDR3 length equals 14 residues.

This clonotype was seen only a few times. J is TRBJ1-6 and V is TRBV6-5; TRBD1 is a possible D gene (5 bases). Trimming shortened V by 2 bases and J by 7 bases, and 9 bases separated the two germline ends. CDR1 and CDR2 (germline): MNHEY, SVGAGI. The CDR3 runs to 14 residues. As DNA, the CDR3 is TGTGCCAGCAGTTACAGGGACCTGAATTCACCCCTCCACTTT. This sequence encodes CASSYRDLNSPLHF.

This clonotype was observed at least ten times. For the CDR3, the DNA is TGTGCCAGCAGTGTTCTGGTTGGGGCCAACGTCCTGACTTTC. Translated, it gives CASSVLVGANVLTF. V and J are TRBV2 and TRBJ2-6; the D is unclear. The CDR3 has 14 residues. V shed 4 bases and J shed 3 bases, with 7 bases lying between them. Germline V gives CDR1 SNHLY, CDR2 FYNNEI.